These 27 T cell receptor beta chains originate from one sample sequenced in a study of T cells in women clearing cervical HPV infection. This table comes from immunoSEQ multiplex PCR, and its TCRdb copy is limited to in-frame clones, with some not included. Its table records some 41,000 clones. Sequencing was done on a sample of blood buffy coat. The receptors originated from a woman between 18 and 75 years old with a cervical HPV16 infection that either progressed to CIN3+ or cleared (not recorded which).

CDR3 DNA, as far as it was read: TGCGCCAGCAGCCCTGGACAGGCCACACAAGAGACT. This codes for CASSPGQATQET. The full CDR3 reads CASSPGQATQETQYF. V is TRBV5-1 and J is TRBJ2-4, with 7 bases fitting TRBD1. The missing CDR3 end, 3 residues past where the read stops, is filled in from the germline J gene. This CDR3 is built from 15 residues. Germline V gene lookup returns CDR1 SGHRS and CDR2 YFSETQ.

On this clone itself: The read is 3 residues too short to cover the CDR3 end, so that end is filled in from the germline J gene. The chain couples TRBV29-1 to TRBJ2-7; 7 positions match TRBD2. The CDR3 runs to 14 residues. The junction had 8 bases not matched to a gene; V was cut back by 4 bases and J by 2 bases. Germline lookup yields CDR1 SQVTM and CDR2 ANQGSEA. CDR3 DNA, as far as it was read: TGCAGCGTTGGTGGGGGGGAGGTGCCCTACGAG. This sequence encodes CSVGGGEVPYE. The entire CDR3 reads CSVGGGEVPYEQYF.

A word on this clone: The CDR3 is cut off 3 residues early in the read; its end comes from the germline J gene. The chain is built from TRBV11-3 and TRBJ1-2, with 10 bases matching TRBD1. Germline lookup yields CDR1 SGHNT and CDR2 YENEEA. CDR3 length: 13 amino acids. This chain's CDR3 is CASSQGTGEGYTF. The part of the CDR3 DNA that was read is TGTGCCAGCAGCCAAGGGACAGGGGAGGGC.

As regards this clone: The read halts 3 residues ahead of the CDR3 end, with the missing end drawn from the germline J gene. V is TRBV6-2 or TRBV6-3 and J is TRBJ2-2, with 7 positions matching TRBD2. The CDR3 runs 15 residues. The germline V gene has CDR1 MNHEY and CDR2 SVGEGT. V shed 7 bases, J shed 3 bases, and the junction held 8 bases outside the gene matches. Here the CDR3 reads CASMFRGSDTGELFF. The part of the CDR3 DNA that was read is TGTGCCAGCATGTTTCGCGGGAGCGACACCGGGGAG.

Concerning this clone itself: Read coverage stops 3 residues before the CDR3 terminus; the germline J gene supplies the remainder. The chain combines TRBV18 with TRBJ1-2; possibly TRBD1 for D (5 bases). The CDR3 extends over 14 amino acids. From germline, CDR1 is KGHSH and CDR2 LQKENI. The CDR3 sequence is CASSLAGLAYDYTF. The sequenced CDR3 bases are TGTGCCAGCTCACTAGCGGGACTAGCATACGAC.

Notes on this clone: The observed sequence ends 3 residues before the CDR3 terminus, with the missing tail filled in from the germline J gene. The V call is TRBV18, the J call TRBJ2-1; D ambiguous. From germline, CDR1 is KGHSH and CDR2 LQKENI. This CDR3 has 16 amino acids. Deletions cut 6 bases from V and 0 bases from J, with 15 bases between. CDR3 DNA, as far as it was read: TGTGCCAGCTCGCGCGACACTTACCGCTCCTACAATGAG. This gives the protein CASSRDTYRSYNE. Given in full, the CDR3 is CASSRDTYRSYNEQFF.

Details on this clone: The sequence runs out 3 residues before the end of the CDR3; the remainder is reconstructed from the germline J gene. The chain combines TRBV19 with TRBJ1-4, with a tentative D call TRBD1 (5 bases). Trimming left V 5 bases short and J 1 base short, with 11 bases between. CDR3 length: 15 amino acids. Germline V gene lookup returns CDR1 LNHDA and CDR2 SQIVND (reference sequence). CDR3 DNA (partial): TGTGCCAGTAGTGTGGGGGGGGTAACTAATGAAAAA. It translates to CASSVGGVTNEK. The CDR3 as a whole reads CASSVGGVTNEKLFF.

About this clone itself: The read terminates 3 residues ahead of where the CDR3 ends, so the germline J gene completes it. The rearrangement joins TRBV30 to TRBJ1-2, with D uncertain. There are 15 residues in the CDR3. Germline CDR1 and CDR2: GTSNPN and SVGIG (reference sequence). The covered CDR3 bases are TGTGCCTGGAGTGTAATTGGCGGGAGCTCCTACGAC. It specifies CAWSVIGGSSYD. The CDR3 reads in full as CAWSVIGGSSYDYTF.

CDR3 DNA, as far as it was read: TGTGCCTGGAGCAGGACAGGGAGAAACTCCTACGAC. It is translated as CAWSRTGRNSYD. In full, the CDR3 reads CAWSRTGRNSYDYTF. The V call is TRBV30, the J call TRBJ1-2; 8 bases line up with TRBD1. The CDR3 is cut off 3 residues early in the read; its end comes from the germline J gene. The CDR3 spans 15 residues. Germline values: CDR1 GTSNPN, CDR2 SVGIG (reference sequence).

With regard to this clone: The read ends 3 residues shy of where the CDR3 ends; the end is completed using the germline J gene. The chain combines TRBV7-2 with TRBJ1-2; D possibly corresponds to TRBD1 (5 bases). V lost 1 base to trimming and J lost 2 bases, with 8 bases between them. In germline, CDR1 is SGHTA, CDR2 FQGNSA. CDR3 size: 14 residues. The CDR3 reads CASSLGRQNYGYTF. The covered CDR3 bases are TGTGCCAGCAGCTTAGGTCGACAGAACTATGGC.

Points on this clone: The CDR3 is cut off 3 residues early in the read; its end comes from the germline J gene. The rearrangement links TRBV7-9 to TRBJ2-1, with 7 nucleotides matching TRBD1. Per germline, CDR1 SEHNR and CDR2 FQNEAQ (reference sequence). V trimming: 8 bases; J trimming: 4 bases; junction bases outside the gene matches: 5. This CDR3 has 13 amino acids. The sequenced CDR3 bases are TGTGCCAGCGCGACAGGGATGTACAATGAG. This gives the protein CASATGMYNE. The complete CDR3 reads CASATGMYNEQFF.

Points on this clone: The read halts 3 residues ahead of the CDR3 end, with the missing end drawn from the germline J gene. The chain uses TRBV28 and TRBJ2-3, with TRBD1 as a possible D gene (5 bases). CDR3 length equals 18 residues. Germline V CDR1 and CDR2: MDHEN, SYDVKM. Between the trimmed V and J ends, which lost 2 bases and 0 bases, there was a span of 18 bases. The CDR3 sequence: CASSLGVRLQASTDTQYF. The sequenced part of the CDR3 DNA is TGTGCCAGCAGTTTAGGGGTTCGTCTACAGGCGAGCACAGATACG.

Regarding this clone: The missing CDR3 end, 3 residues past where the read stops, is filled in from the germline J gene. The chain uses TRBV9 and TRBJ1-2, with 10 bases matching TRBD1. V lost 3 bases, J lost 3 bases, and 8 bases stayed unmatched. CDR1 and CDR2 from the germline V gene are SGDLS and YYNGEE. There are 16 residues in the CDR3. CDR3 DNA (partial): TGTGCCAGCAGCGGGGGACCGGGACAGGGGTACTATGGC. Amino acid sequence: CASSGGPGQGYYG. The entire CDR3 protein reads CASSGGPGQGYYGYTF.

CDR3 DNA, as far as it was read: TGCGCCAGCAGCTTAGGGGGCCTTTCCCTCGATGAG. Its protein product is CASSLGGLSLDE. The complete CDR3 protein is CASSLGGLSLDEQFF. The chain couples TRBV4-1 to TRBJ2-1; TRBD1 matches at 7 bases. Read sequence stops 3 residues before the CDR3 end, and the germline J gene provides the missing end. V trimming: 5 bases; J trimming: 8 bases; junction bases outside the gene matches: 12. This CDR3 is built from 15 residues. Germline loops: CDR1 MGHRA, CDR2 YSYEKL.

As for this clone: The sequenced fragment ends 3 residues before the CDR3 boundary, so the rest is inferred from the germline J gene. The V call is TRBV29-1, the J call TRBJ1-5, with D perhaps matching TRBD1 (6 bases). The CDR3 has 13 residues. Per germline, CDR1 SQVTM and CDR2 ANQGSEA. V lost 4 bases, J lost 3 bases, and 10 bases lay in between. CDR3 bases read: TGCAGCGTTGCAGGGGCCCTCAATCAGCCC. Translating gives CSVAGALNQP. The CDR3 reads in full as CSVAGALNQPQHF.

A note on this clone: The read comes to an end 3 residues before the CDR3 does, leaving the germline J gene to fill in the end. V and J are TRBV7-6 and TRBJ2-1; TRBD1 matches 7 bases. The CDR3 runs 14 residues. The V gene's germline CDR1 is SGHVS and CDR2 FNYEAQ. V trimming: 2 bases; J trimming: 5 bases; junction bases outside the gene matches: 3. The sequenced CDR3 bases are TGTGCCAGCAGCTTAATCGGGACAGACAATGAG. Encoded protein: CASSLIGTDNE. The full CDR3 is CASSLIGTDNEQFF. Based on the CDR3 plus reference TRBV7-6 and TRBJ2-1, the full variable domain is GAGVSQSPRYKVTKRGQDVALRCDPISGHVSLYWYRQALGQGPEFLTYFNYEAQQDKSGLPNDRFSAERPEGSISTLTIQRTEQRDSAMYRCASSLIGTDNEQFFGPGTRLTVL.

About this clone: The CDR3 end is not reached by the read, which stops 3 residues before it; the germline J gene fills it in. This chain connects TRBV5-1 to TRBJ2-3; 10 bases fit TRBD2. Germline CDR1 SGHRS, CDR2 YFSETQ. The CDR3 covers 18 residues. CDR3 protein: CASSLDVGGLARQETQYF. CDR3 bases read: TGCGCCAGCAGCTTAGACGTTGGGGGACTAGCGAGGCAAGAGACG. The full variable domain, with the rest looked up from reference TRBV5-1 and TRBJ2-3, is KAGVTQTPRYLIKTRGQQVTLSCSPISGHRSVSWYQQTPGQGLQFLFEYFSETQRNKGNFPGRFSGRQFSNSRSEMNVSTLELGDSALYLCASSLDVGGLARQETQYFGPGTRLTVL.

On this clone itself: The sequence runs out 3 residues before the end of the CDR3; the remainder is reconstructed from the germline J gene. The gene calls are TRBV18 and TRBJ1-1, with 10 bases matching TRBD1. CDR3 size: 15 residues. CDR1 KGHSH and CDR2 LQKENI come from the germline V gene. The CDR3 bases that were read are TGTGCCAGCTCACCGACCGGGACAGGGGAATACGAG. Translating it yields CASSPTGTGEYE. In full, the CDR3 reads CASSPTGTGEYEAFF.

A word on this clone: The read ends 3 residues early relative to the CDR3; the germline J gene fills the gap. The chain is built from TRBV18 and TRBJ1-2; the D is unclear. The germline V gene encodes CDR1 KGHSH and CDR2 LQKENI. CDR3 size: 16 residues. The sequenced CDR3 bases are TGTGCCAGCTCACCACGAGGCGGGCCCTATACCTACGAC. It is translated as CASSPRGGPYTYD. The full CDR3 is CASSPRGGPYTYDYTF. Filled out from reference TRBV18 and TRBJ1-2, the complete variable domain reads NAGVMQNPRHLVRRRGQEARLRCSPMKGHSHVYWYRQLPEEGLKFMVYLQKENIIDESGMPKERFSAEFPKEGPSILRIQQVVRGDSAAYFCASSPRGGPYTYDYTFGSGTRLTVV.

A note on this clone: The missing CDR3 end, 3 residues past where the read stops, is filled in from the germline J gene. The genes are TRBV7-9 and TRBJ2-1; 9 bases line up with TRBD2. V lost 10 bases to trimming and J lost 7 bases; unmatched junction nucleotides: 14. CDR1 and CDR2 from the germline V gene are SEHNR and FQNEAQ (reference sequence). The CDR3 extends over 15 amino acids. CDR3 region: CAILGLAGPGNEQFF. The DNA read from the CDR3 is TGTGCCATCTTGGGGCTAGCGGGACCAGGGAATGAG.

Details on this clone: With the read ending 3 residues before the CDR3 end, the germline J gene is used to fill in that end. This chain joins TRBV5-1 and TRBJ2-3, with 9 bases fitting TRBD2. Germline lookup yields CDR1 SGHRS and CDR2 YFSETQ. The CDR3 consists of 15 residues. The CDR3 bases that were read are TGCGCCAGCAGCTTTGGTTTGCGGGAGGGAGAGACG. Its protein is CASSFGLREGET. In full, the CDR3 is CASSFGLREGETQYF.

Details on this clone: With the read ending 3 residues before the CDR3 end, the germline J gene is used to fill in that end. The chain employs TRBV19 and TRBJ1-6; TRBD1 matches 7 bases. The germline CDR1 and CDR2 sequences are LNHDA and SQIVND (reference sequence). This CDR3 spans 14 amino acids. Trimming at V came to 5 bases and at J to 7 bases, leaving 5 bases not matched to a gene. The sequenced part of the CDR3 DNA is TGTGCCAGTAGTCGGGACAGCAAGAATTCACCC. Protein sequence: CASSRDSKNSP. The CDR3 as a whole reads CASSRDSKNSPLHF.

This clone is labeled medium-sized (0.01 to 0.1%) based on frequency. The read ends 3 residues before the CDR3 terminus; that terminus is restored from the germline J gene. The chain combines TRBV29-1 with TRBJ2-7, with 7 bases identical to TRBD1. CDR1 and CDR2 from the germline V gene are SQVTM and ANQGSEA. The CDR3 runs 13 residues. The ends lost 5 bases at V and 2 bases at J; junction bases unmatched: 6. Incomplete CDR3 DNA: TGCAGCGTTACCGGGACAGAAACCTACGAG. Translating gives CSVTGTETYE. The CDR3 in full is CSVTGTETYEQYF.

Concerning this clone: The read terminates 3 residues before the CDR3 end, so the remaining end is supplied by the germline J gene. The V and J genes are TRBV7-8 and TRBJ2-5, with D perhaps TRBD1 (5 bases). The V gene's germline CDR1 is SGHVS and CDR2 FQNEAQ. V lost 4 bases, J lost 4 bases, and 16 bases lay in between. The CDR3 extends over 15 amino acids. CDR3 protein: CASSSRPPRGETQYF. The CDR3 bases that were read are TGTGCCAGCAGCTCCCGCCCCCCTAGGGGAGAGACC.

Details on this clone: The CDR3 is cut off 3 residues early in the read; its end comes from the germline J gene. The chain uses TRBV9 and TRBJ2-3, with 14 bases fitting TRBD2. The CDR3 runs to 18 residues. CDR1 and CDR2 from the germline V gene are SGDLS and YYNGEE. The CDR3 bases that were read are TGTGCCAGCAGCCCAAGACTAGCGGGAGGGCAGAGCCAAGAGACG. It translates to CASSPRLAGGQSQET. The whole CDR3 region reads CASSPRLAGGQSQETQYF.

Comment on this clone: The read falls 3 residues short of the CDR3 end, and the missing part is taken from the germline J gene. The chain employs TRBV19 and TRBJ2-7; 11 nucleotides align to TRBD2. CDR3 length: 15 amino acids. V shed 5 bases, J shed 5 bases, and the junction held 8 bases outside the gene matches. CDR1 and CDR2 from the germline V gene are LNHDA and SQIVND (reference sequence). The CDR3 is CASSLVAGGPNEQYF. CDR3 bases read: TGTGCCAGTAGTCTAGTAGCGGGAGGGCCGAACGAG.

Concerning this clone itself: The missing CDR3 end, 3 residues past where the read stops, is filled in from the germline J gene. This rearrangement joins TRBV20-1 to TRBJ2-3; 7 bases agree with TRBD1. Germline lookup yields CDR1 DFQATT and CDR2 SNEGSKA (reference sequence). This CDR3 spans 12 amino acids. The sequenced part of the CDR3 DNA is TGCAGTGCTAGAGATCAGGGGGAGACG. Its translation: CSARDQGET. Given in full, the CDR3 is CSARDQGETQYF.